The entry that follows covers one T cell receptor (beta chain) sequence. The antigen remains undetermined. Some second doses came at about 4 weeks and others at about 12 weeks; these were pooled. The CDR3 extends over 15 amino acids. Germline V CDR1 and CDR2: MNHEY, SVGAGI. V lost 8 bases, J lost 2 bases, and 13 bases lay in between. This sample was taken from a study of T cell responses to AZD1222 COVID-19 vaccine. The study, taken as a whole, reports: The donors showed a predominance of white British ancestry and of females, with possible underestimation of clonal diversity. Sampling that yielded the repertoires occurred only after the peak T cell response. Of the AZD1222 recipients, only 5 to 7 were seropositive at baseline.

The table came from immunoSEQ multiplex PCR; TCRdb's copy has only in-frame clones and leaves some out. This sample yields 84,000 or so clones, of which 90% are seen a single time; 3.3% belongs to the top ten. The sequence came from an adult who received the AZD1222 COVID-19 vaccine. This chain uses TRBV6-5 with TRBJ2-6, with D maybe TRBD1 (6 bases). Material: peripheral blood, obtained 28 days after the second AZD1222 dose. CDR3 nucleotides: TGTGCCAGCGCCAGGGGTGGGGCTGGGGCCAACGTCCTGACTTTC. Its protein is CASARGGAGANVLTF.